This TCR beta chain was recorded in a study of identical twins. Study findings and constraints: The more abundant beta clonotypes in cord blood had fewer insertions, and memory repertoires did not show this.

The V segment lost 2 bases and the J segment 7 bases; nucleotides outside the gene matches: 8. CDR1 DFQATT and CDR2 SNEGSKA come from the germline V gene (reference sequence). The CDR3 is made up of 14 amino acids. All donors comprised healthy Caucasians. The cDNA had a unique molecular identifier and a template-switch universal primer site. Each CDR3 protein is one row after TCRdb ran MiXCR on the 5' RACE reads. Here the sample spans fewer than 250,000 distinct CDR3 sequences, around a tenth being singletons. This clonotype has ten or more counts. Its antigen is not identified. The sample comprised memory (CD45RO+) T cells sorted from blood. The sequence derives from a woman under 30 in good health. V is TRBV20-1 and J is TRBJ2-7, with TRBD1 identical over 10 bases. CDR3 nucleotide sequence: TGCAGTGCTAGAACCGGGACAGGGGCTTATGAGCAGTACTTC. Its protein product is CSARTGTGAYEQYF.